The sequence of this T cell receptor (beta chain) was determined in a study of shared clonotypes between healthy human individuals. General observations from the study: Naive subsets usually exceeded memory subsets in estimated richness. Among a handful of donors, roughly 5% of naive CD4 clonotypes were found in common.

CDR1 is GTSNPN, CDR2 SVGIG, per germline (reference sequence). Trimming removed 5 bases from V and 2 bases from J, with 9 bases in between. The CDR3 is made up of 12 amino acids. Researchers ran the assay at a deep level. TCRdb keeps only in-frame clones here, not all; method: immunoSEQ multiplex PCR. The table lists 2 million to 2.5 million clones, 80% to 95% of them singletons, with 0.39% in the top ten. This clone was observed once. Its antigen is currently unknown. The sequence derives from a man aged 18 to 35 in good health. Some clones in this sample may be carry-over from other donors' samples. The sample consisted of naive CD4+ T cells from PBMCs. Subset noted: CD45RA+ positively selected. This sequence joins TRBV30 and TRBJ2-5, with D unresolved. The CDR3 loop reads CAWGQNQETQYF. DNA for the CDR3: TGTGCCTGGGGGCAGAATCAAGAGACCCAGTACTTC.